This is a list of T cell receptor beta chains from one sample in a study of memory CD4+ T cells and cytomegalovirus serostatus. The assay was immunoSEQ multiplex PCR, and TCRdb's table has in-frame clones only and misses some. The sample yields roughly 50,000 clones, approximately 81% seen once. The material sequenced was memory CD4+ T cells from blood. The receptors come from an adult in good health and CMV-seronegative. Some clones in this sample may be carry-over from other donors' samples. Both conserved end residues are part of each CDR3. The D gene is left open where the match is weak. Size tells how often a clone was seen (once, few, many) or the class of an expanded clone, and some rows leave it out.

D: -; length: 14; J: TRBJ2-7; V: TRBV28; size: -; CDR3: CASSLPGPFYEQYF; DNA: TGTGCCAGCAGTTTGCCAGGGCCTTTTTACGAGCAGTACTTC
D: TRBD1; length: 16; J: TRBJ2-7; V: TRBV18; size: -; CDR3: CASSLSGTGTSYEQYF; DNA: TGTGCCAGCTCTCTCTCGGGGACAGGGACGTCCTACGAGCAGTACTTC
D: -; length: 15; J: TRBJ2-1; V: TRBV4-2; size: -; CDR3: CASSRSGSAYNEQFF; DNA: TGTGCCAGCAGCCGAAGTGGTAGTGCCTACAATGAGCAGTTCTTC
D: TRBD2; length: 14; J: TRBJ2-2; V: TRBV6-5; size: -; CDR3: CASSYAGGAGELFF; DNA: TGTGCCAGCAGTTACGCGGGGGGCGCCGGGGAGCTGTTTTTT
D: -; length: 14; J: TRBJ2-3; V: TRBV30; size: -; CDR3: CAWKRGLSTDTQYF; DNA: TGTGCCTGGAAAAGGGGCCTGAGCACAGATACGCAGTATTTT
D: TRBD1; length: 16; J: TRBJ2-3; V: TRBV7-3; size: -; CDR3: CASSSGQGTRTDTQYF; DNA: TGTGCCAGCAGCTCCGGACAGGGGACGCGCACAGATACGCAGTATTTT
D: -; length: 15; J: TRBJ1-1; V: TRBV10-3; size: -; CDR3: CAISGDGGGLTEAFF; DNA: TGTGCCATCAGTGGGGACGGGGGCGGGCTTACTGAAGCTTTCTTT
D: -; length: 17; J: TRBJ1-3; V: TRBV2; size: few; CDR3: CASKGPDQSYSGNTIYF; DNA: TGTGCCAGCAAGGGGCCGGATCAGAGCTACTCTGGAAACACCATATATTTT
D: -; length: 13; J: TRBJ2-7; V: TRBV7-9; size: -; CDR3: CASSLAIGNEQYF; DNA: TGTGCCAGCAGCTTAGCGATTGGGAACGAGCAGTACTTC
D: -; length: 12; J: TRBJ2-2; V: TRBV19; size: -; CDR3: CASSMNTGELFF; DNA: TGTGCCAGTAGTATGAACACCGGGGAGCTGTTTTTT
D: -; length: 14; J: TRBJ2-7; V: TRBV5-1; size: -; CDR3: CASSFGAPAVEQYF; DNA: TGCGCCAGCAGCTTTGGAGCCCCCGCGGTCGAGCAGTACTTC
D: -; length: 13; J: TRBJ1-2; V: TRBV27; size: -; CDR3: CASSFEEGDRYTF; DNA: TGTGCCAGCAGTTTCGAGGAGGGGGATAGGTACACCTTC
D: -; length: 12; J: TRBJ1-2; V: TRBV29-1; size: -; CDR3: CSVQITNYGYTF; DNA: TGCAGCGTACAGATTACTAACTATGGCTACACCTTC
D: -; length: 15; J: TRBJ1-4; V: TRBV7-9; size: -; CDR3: CASSLEGGANEKLFF; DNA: TGTGCCAGCAGCTTAGAGGGAGGAGCGAATGAAAAACTGTTTTTT
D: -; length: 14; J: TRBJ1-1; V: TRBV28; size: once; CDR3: CASSSLTPRTEAFF; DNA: TGTGCCAGCAGTTCCCTGACCCCGCGCACTGAAGCTTTCTTT
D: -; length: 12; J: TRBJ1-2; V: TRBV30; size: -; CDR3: CASGERIVSYTF; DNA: TGCGCCTCGGGGGAACGGATCGTTAGCTACACCTTC
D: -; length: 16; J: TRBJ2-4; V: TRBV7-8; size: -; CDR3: CASSLEGAGVKNIQYF; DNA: TGTGCCAGCAGCCTGGAGGGGGCGGGGGTCAAAAACATTCAGTACTTC
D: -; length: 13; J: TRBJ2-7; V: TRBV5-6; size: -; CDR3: CASRGPAVYEQYF; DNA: TGTGCCAGCAGGGGCCCCGCGGTCTACGAGCAGTACTTC
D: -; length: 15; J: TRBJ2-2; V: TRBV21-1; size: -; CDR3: CASSKVGRVTGELFF; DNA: TGTGCCAGCAGCAAAGTGGGCAGGGTCACCGGGGAGCTGTTTTTT
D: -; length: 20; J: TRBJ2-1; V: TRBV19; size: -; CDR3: CASSPRGRGVGPSSYNEQFF; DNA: TGTGCCAGTAGCCCTAGGGGGAGGGGGGTCGGGCCGAGCTCCTACAATGAGCAGTTCTTC
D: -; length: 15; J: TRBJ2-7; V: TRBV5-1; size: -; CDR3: CASSFLADGPYEQYF; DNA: TGCGCCAGCAGCTTCCTTGCGGACGGGCCCTACGAGCAGTACTTC
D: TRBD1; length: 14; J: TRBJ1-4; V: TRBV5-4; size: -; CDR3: CASSRDRESEKLFF; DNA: TGTGCCAGCAGCAGGGACAGGGAATCTGAAAAACTGTTTTTT
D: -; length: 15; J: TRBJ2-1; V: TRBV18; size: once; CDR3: CASSRQEGISNEQFF; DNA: TGTGCCAGCTCACGACAGGAGGGTATAAGCAATGAGCAGTTCTTC
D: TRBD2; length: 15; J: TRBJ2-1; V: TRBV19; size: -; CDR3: CASSIAGGKHNEQFF; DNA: TGTGCCAGTAGTATAGCGGGAGGTAAGCACAATGAGCAGTTCTTC
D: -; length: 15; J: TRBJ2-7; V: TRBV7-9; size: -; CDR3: CASSLQGGSGYEQYF; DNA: TGTGCCAGCAGCTTACAGGGTGGTAGCGGCTACGAGCAGTACTTC
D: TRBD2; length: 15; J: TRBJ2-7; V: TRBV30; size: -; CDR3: CAWSQPGLGKYEQYF; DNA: TGTGCCTGGAGCCAACCGGGACTAGGGAAGTACGAGCAGTACTTC
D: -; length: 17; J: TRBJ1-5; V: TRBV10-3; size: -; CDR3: CAISERTGSRGNQPQHF; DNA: TGTGCCATCAGTGAGAGAACAGGGAGTCGGGGCAATCAGCCCCAGCATTTT
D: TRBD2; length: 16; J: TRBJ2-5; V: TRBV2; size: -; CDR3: CASGGGLAGGVETQYF; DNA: TGTGCCAGCGGGGGGGGACTAGCGGGAGGGGTAGAGACCCAGTACTTC
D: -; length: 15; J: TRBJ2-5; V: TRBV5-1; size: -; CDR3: CASSLGGGGQETQYF; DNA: TGCGCCAGCAGCTTGGGGGGAGGGGGCCAAGAGACCCAGTACTTC
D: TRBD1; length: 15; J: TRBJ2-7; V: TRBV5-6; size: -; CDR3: CASSQRGQGSNEQYF; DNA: TGTGCCAGCAGCCAAAGGGGACAGGGTAGCAACGAGCAGTACTTC
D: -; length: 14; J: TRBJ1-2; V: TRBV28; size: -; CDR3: CASGRVPGNYGYTF; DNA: TGTGCCAGCGGCAGGGTGCCTGGCAACTATGGCTACACCTTC
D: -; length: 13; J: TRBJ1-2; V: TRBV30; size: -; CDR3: CAWSVQEGYGYTF; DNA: TGTGCCTGGAGTGTACAGGAAGGGTATGGCTACACCTTC
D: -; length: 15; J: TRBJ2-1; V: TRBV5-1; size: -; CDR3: CASSFSPESYNEQFF; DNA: TGCGCCAGCAGCTTCTCCCCCGAATCCTACAATGAGCAGTTCTTC
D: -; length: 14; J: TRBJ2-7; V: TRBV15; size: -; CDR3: CATSVWGQSYEQYF; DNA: TGTGCCACCAGCGTCTGGGGACAATCCTACGAGCAGTACTTC
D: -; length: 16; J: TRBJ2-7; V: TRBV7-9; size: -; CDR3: CASSLGLGGRTYEQYF; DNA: TGTGCCAGCAGCTTAGGATTGGGGGGTCGGACCTACGAGCAGTACTTC
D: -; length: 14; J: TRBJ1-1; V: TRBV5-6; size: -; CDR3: CASSWGRSSTEAFF; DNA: TGTGCCAGCAGCTGGGGGAGGAGCAGCACTGAAGCTTTCTTT
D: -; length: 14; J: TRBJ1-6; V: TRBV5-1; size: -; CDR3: CASSLASRDSPLHF; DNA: TGCGCCAGCAGCTTGGCTAGCAGAGATTCACCCCTCCACTTT
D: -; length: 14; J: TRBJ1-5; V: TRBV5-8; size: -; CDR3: CASSPDSQNQPQHF; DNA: TGTGCCAGCAGCCCGGACAGTCAAAATCAGCCCCAGCATTTT
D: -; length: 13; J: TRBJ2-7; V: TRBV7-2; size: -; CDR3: CASSLAAQGAQYF; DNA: TGTGCCAGCAGCTTAGCGGCCCAAGGGGCGCAGTACTTC
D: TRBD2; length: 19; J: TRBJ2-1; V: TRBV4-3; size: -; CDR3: CASSQGRLRASGMYNEQFF; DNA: TGCGCCAGCAGCCAAGGTCGCCTCAGGGCTAGCGGGATGTACAATGAGCAGTTCTTC
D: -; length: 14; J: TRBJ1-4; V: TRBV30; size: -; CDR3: CAWSLTGNNEKLFF; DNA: TGTGCCTGGAGCCTGACAGGAAATAATGAAAAACTGTTTTTT